What follows are 10 T cell receptor beta chains derived from one specimen sequenced in a study of cytomegalovirus exposure and HLA in healthy donors. The PCR employed 60 Vbeta primers together with 13 Jbeta primers. The data were produced by immunoSEQ multiplex PCR, yet TCRdb's version contains in-frame clones alone and is incomplete. The repertoire has around 150,000 clones, around 80% of them found once; the top ten carry 0.9% to 1.1%. Sequenced material: PBMCs. Source of these receptors: a woman between 40 and 50 years old in good health and CMV-seronegative.

V and J are TRBV5-4 and TRBJ1-4; TRBD1 matches 9 bases. CDR1 and CDR2 from the germline V gene are SGHNT and YYREEE (reference sequence). This CDR3 region has 15 residues. Trimming removed 4 bases from V and 6 bases from J; junction bases left unmatched: 7. CDR3 protein: CASSPDRGVDEKLFF. The DNA for the CDR3 is TGTGCCAGCAGCCCGGACAGGGGAGTGGATGAAAAACTGTTTTTT.

The chain uses TRBV13 and TRBJ2-7; TRBD1 aligns across 9 bases. V gave up 3 bases and J gave up 1 base; unmatched junction bases: 4. Germline CDR1 and CDR2: PRHDT and FYEKMQ (reference sequence). The CDR3 runs 15 residues. CDR3 loop: CASSLRQGGSYEQYF. The CDR3 nucleotides read TGTGCCAGCAGCTTGCGACAGGGGGGATCCTACGAGCAGTACTTC.

The chain carries TRBV11-3 and TRBJ2-3; 7 bases agree with TRBD2. Germline lookup yields CDR1 SGHNT and CDR2 YENEEA. CDR3 size: 14 residues. After removal of 6 bases from V and 1 base from J, the junction contained 4 bases not matched to a gene. The CDR3 sequence is CASSPTSGTDTQYF. The CDR3 bases are TGTGCCAGCAGTCCAACTAGCGGCACAGATACGCAGTATTTT.

The V and J genes are TRBV7-9 and TRBJ2-5; 10 nucleotides line up with TRBD1. The V and J ends lost 8 bases and 1 base, in that order; junction bases with no gene match: 10. Germline CDR1 is SEHNR and CDR2 is FQNEAQ (reference sequence). The CDR3 runs to 16 residues. The CDR3 region has the DNA TGTGCCAGCTCCCTGGGGGACAGGGGCGTCCAAGAGACCCAGTACTTC. Translated, it gives CASSLGDRGVQETQYF.

This chain connects TRBV5-1 to TRBJ2-3; unclear D gene. Germline V gene data show CDR1 as SGHRS and CDR2 as YFSETQ. The CDR3 totals 14 residues. V shed 0 bases and J shed 0 bases, with 5 bases lying between them. The CDR3 is CASSLEQSTDTQYF. The CDR3 DNA sequence: TGCGCCAGCAGCTTGGAACAGAGCACAGATACGCAGTATTTT.

The V gene is TRBV28, the J gene TRBJ1-1; 8 nucleotides agree with TRBD1. Germline V gives CDR1 MDHEN, CDR2 SYDVKM. The CDR3 length is 12 residues. The V and J ends lost 6 bases and 6 bases, in that order; junction bases with no gene match: 3. CDR3 bases: TGTGCCAGCAGCCAACAGGGGGCTGAAGCTTTCTTT. Protein product: CASSQQGAEAFF.

The sample holds a few counts of this clone. The chain combines TRBV27 with TRBJ1-2; maybe TRBD1 (5 bases). V lost 0 bases and J lost 2, with 16 bases in between. CDR1 and CDR2 from the germline V gene are MNHEY and SMNVEV (reference sequence). The CDR3 has 17 residues. Here the CDR3 DNA reads TGTGCCAGCAGTTTATCGATAGGCGGGGGAGCAAACTATGGCTACACCTTC. Protein sequence: CASSLSIGGGANYGYTF.

The CDR3 here is CAWSAGTGDNEAFF. CDR3 sequence (DNA): TGTGCCTGGAGCGCAGGGACAGGCGATAATGAAGCTTTCTTT. The chain employs TRBV30 and TRBJ1-1; 8 positions agree with TRBD1. In germline, CDR1 is GTSNPN, CDR2 SVGIG (reference sequence). The V segment lost 3 bases and the J segment 7 bases; nucleotides outside the gene matches: 10. The CDR3 sequence is 14 residues long. Complete variable domain (other parts from reference TRBV30 and TRBJ1-1): SQTIHQWPATLVQPVGSPLSLECTVEGTSNPNLYWYRQAAGRGLQLLFYSVGIGQISSEVPQNLSASRPQDRQFILSSKKLLLSDSGFYLCAWSAGTGDNEAFFGQGTRLTVV.

The chain is built from TRBV5-1 and TRBJ2-1; no clear D gene. V dropped 2 bases and J dropped 4 bases, with 7 bases sitting between them. CDR1 is SGHRS, CDR2 YFSETQ, per germline. CDR3 size: 13 residues. CDR3 nucleotide sequence: TGCGCCAGCAGCTTAGCTAATTACAATGAGCAGTTCTTC. Encoded protein: CASSLANYNEQFF.

The genes are TRBV5-1 and TRBJ2-5; D not certain. CDR3 length: 15 amino acids. The germline gives CDR1 SGHRS, CDR2 YFSETQ. Trimming took off 1 base at V and 2 bases at J, with 12 bases between the two ends. The CDR3 nucleotides are TGCGCCAGCAGCTTGCTGGTTGGTGAGCAAGAGACCCAGTACTTC. Translating it yields CASSLLVGEQETQYF.